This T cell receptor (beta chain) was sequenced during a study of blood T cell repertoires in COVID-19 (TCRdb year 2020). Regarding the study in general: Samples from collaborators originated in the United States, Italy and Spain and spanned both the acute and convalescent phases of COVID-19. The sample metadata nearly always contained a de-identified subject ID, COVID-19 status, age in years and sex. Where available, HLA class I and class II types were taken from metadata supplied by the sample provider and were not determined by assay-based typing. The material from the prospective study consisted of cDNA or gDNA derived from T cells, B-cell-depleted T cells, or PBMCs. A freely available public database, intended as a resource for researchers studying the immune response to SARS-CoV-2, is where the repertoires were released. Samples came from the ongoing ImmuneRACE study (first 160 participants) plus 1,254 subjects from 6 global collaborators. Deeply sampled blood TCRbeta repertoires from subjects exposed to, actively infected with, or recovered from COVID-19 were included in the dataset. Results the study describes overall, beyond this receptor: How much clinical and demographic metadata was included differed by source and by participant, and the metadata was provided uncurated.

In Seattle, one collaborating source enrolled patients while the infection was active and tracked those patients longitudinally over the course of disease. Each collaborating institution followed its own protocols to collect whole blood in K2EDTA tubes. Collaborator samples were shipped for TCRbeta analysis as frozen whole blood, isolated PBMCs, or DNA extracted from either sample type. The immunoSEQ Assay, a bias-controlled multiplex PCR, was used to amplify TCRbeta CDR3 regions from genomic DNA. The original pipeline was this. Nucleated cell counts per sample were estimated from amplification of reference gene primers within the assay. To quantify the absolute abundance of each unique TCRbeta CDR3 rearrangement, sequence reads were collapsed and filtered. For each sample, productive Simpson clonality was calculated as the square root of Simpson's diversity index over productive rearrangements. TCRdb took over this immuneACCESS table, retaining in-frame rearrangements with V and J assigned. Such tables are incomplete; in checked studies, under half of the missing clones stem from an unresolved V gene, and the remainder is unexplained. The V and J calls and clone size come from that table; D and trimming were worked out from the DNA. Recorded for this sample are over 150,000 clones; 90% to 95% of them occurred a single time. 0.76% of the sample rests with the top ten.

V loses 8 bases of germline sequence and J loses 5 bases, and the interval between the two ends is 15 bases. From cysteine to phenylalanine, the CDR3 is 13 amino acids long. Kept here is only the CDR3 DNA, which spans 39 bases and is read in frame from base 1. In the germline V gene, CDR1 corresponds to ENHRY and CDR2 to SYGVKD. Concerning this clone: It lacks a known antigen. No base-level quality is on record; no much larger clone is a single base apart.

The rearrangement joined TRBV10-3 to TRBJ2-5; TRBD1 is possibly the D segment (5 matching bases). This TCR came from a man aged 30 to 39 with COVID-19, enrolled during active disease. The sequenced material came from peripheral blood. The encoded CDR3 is CAISERGRETQYF. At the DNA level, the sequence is TGTGCCATCTCTGAAAGGGGAAGGGAGACCCAGTACTTC.